Presented here are 17 T cell receptor beta chains from one specimen sequenced in a study of cytomegalovirus exposure and HLA in healthy donors. Researchers ran the PCR with 60 Vbeta and 13 Jbeta primers. TCRdb keeps only in-frame clones here, not all; method: immunoSEQ multiplex PCR. This sample has approximately 180,000 clones, with 75% to 85% found just once. The sequencing sample was made of PBMCs. Receptor source: a woman aged 45 to 65 in good health and CMV-seronegative.

The chain recombines TRBV5-1 with TRBJ2-3; weak D call: TRBD1 (5 bases). V was pared by 7 bases and J by 3 bases, with 15 bases between. The CDR3 has 14 residues. The V gene's germline CDR1 is SGHRS and CDR2 YFSETQ. The CDR3 spells CASLQIPGTDTQYF. The CDR3 nucleotides read TGCGCCAGCCTTCAGATCCCAGGGACAGATACGCAGTATTTT.

This clone is a singleton in its sample. The V call is TRBV27, the J call TRBJ1-2; 10 bases align to TRBD1. CDR3 length: 20 amino acids. Germline CDR1 reads MNHEY; CDR2 reads SMNVEV (reference sequence). J was trimmed by 3 bases and V by 3 bases; bases with no gene match: 19. The CDR3 DNA reads TGTGCCAGCAGTTTTTCGATCCGAAGACAGGGGGCAAGGAGTGACTATGGCTACACCTTC. This codes for CASSFSIRRQGARSDYGYTF.

The V call is TRBV9, the J call TRBJ2-2, with TRBD2 as a possible D gene (6 bases). CDR1 SGDLS and CDR2 YYNGEE come from the germline V gene. V was pared by 6 bases and J by 6 bases, with 21 bases between. This CDR3 comprises 16 residues. The CDR3 loop reads CASKLTGEIGAGELFF. The CDR3 DNA reads TGTGCCAGCAAATTGACGGGAGAGATCGGAGCCGGGGAGCTGTTTTTT.

The CDR3 DNA reads as TGTGCCAGCAGCCTAGGGGCCAGGAACAATGAGCAGTTCTTC. This gives the protein CASSLGARNNEQFF. The chain combines TRBV7-2 with TRBJ2-1; maybe TRBD1 (5 bases). CDR3 length: 14 residues. V was clipped by 5 bases and J by 5 bases, with 13 bases between them. Germline CDR1 is SGHTA and CDR2 is FQGNSA.

The chain uses TRBV19 and TRBJ2-1; TRBD1 aligns across 10 bases. V lost 8 bases, J lost 9 bases, and 7 bases stayed unmatched. The CDR3 is made up of 13 amino acids. The germline V gene encodes CDR1 LNHDA and CDR2 SQIVND (reference sequence). CDR3: CASRDRGLGEQFF. In DNA form, the CDR3 reads TGTGCCAGTCGGGACAGGGGATTGGGTGAGCAGTTCTTC.

The chain recombines TRBV19 with TRBJ1-2, with 7 bases identical to TRBD1. Looked up from germline, CDR1 is LNHDA and CDR2 is SQIVND (reference sequence). The CDR3 is made up of 14 amino acids. Trimming took 7 bases from V and 1 from J; bases not matched to a gene: 6. This CDR3 is CASMPTGNNYGYTF. The CDR3 DNA is TGTGCCAGTATGCCGACAGGGAATAACTATGGCTACACCTTC.

The V call is TRBV10-3, the J call TRBJ1-6; 9 bases are shared with TRBD1. This CDR3 is 14 amino acids long. The germline CDR1 and CDR2 sequences are ENHRY and SYGVKD. V was clipped by 4 bases and J by 10 bases; unmatched bases: 5. The CDR3 loop is CAISAGTGRSPLHF. The CDR3 DNA is TGTGCCATCAGTGCCGGGACAGGGAGGTCACCCCTCCACTTT.

This rearrangement joins TRBV2 to TRBJ2-3; 13 bases align to TRBD2. V shed 6 bases, J shed 5 bases, and the junction held 5 bases outside the gene matches. Per germline, CDR1 SNHLY and CDR2 FYNNEI. CDR3 length equals 15 residues. The CDR3 DNA sequence: TGTGCCAGCAGCGGGACTAGCGGGAATCGAGATACGCAGTATTTT. Its protein product is CASSGTSGNRDTQYF.

This clone has more than one count but fewer than ten. The J gene is TRBJ1-4, the V gene TRBV10-3; 10 bases map to TRBD1. V lost 8 bases and J lost 5; bases outside the gene matches: 2. CDR1 is ENHRY, CDR2 SYGVKD, per germline. The CDR3 loop spans 13 amino acids. CDR3 coding DNA: TGTGCCATCGGGGACAGGGGCAATGAAAAACTGTTTTTT. Translating it yields CAIGDRGNEKLFF.

This chain joins TRBV28 and TRBJ2-6, with 7 positions matching TRBD1. The CDR3 sequence is 17 residues long. The trim removed 5 bases at V and 0 bases at J, leaving 7 bases unmatched. Germline V gene lookup returns CDR1 MDHEN and CDR2 SYDVKM. The CDR3 DNA follows: TGTGCCAGCAGTCGACAGGGAATACGCTCTGGGGCCAACGTCCTGACTTTC. Residues: CASSRQGIRSGANVLTF.

This rearrangement joins TRBV28 to TRBJ2-7, with D hard to call. The CDR3 is 14 residues long. The germline V and J ends were trimmed by 7 bases and 3 bases, with 16 bases remaining between them. Germline-derived CDR1 and CDR2 are MDHEN and SYDVKM. For the CDR3, the DNA is TGTGCCAGCACTCAACACCCGCGGAACTACGAGCAGTACTTC. Translated: CASTQHPRNYEQYF.

This clone appeared once. The chain uses TRBV11-3 and TRBJ2-3, with D tentatively TRBD2 (5 bases). CDR1 and CDR2 (germline): SGHNT, YENEEA. V lost 9 bases and J lost 5, with 15 bases in between. CDR3 length equals 13 residues. The CDR3 loop is CARAWEWEDTQYF. The CDR3 DNA reads TGTGCCAGAGCGTGGGAGTGGGAAGATACGCAGTATTTT.

The rearrangement joins TRBV7-6 to TRBJ1-1; 7 nucleotides align to TRBD1. V was clipped by 5 bases and J by 3 bases; unmatched bases: 12. This CDR3 contains 16 residues. Germline lookup yields CDR1 SGHVS and CDR2 FNYEAQ. The CDR3 reads CASSHITGALDTEAFF. In nucleotides, the CDR3 is TGTGCCAGCAGCCACATAACAGGGGCGCTCGACACTGAAGCTTTCTTT.

The chain links TRBV9 to TRBJ1-1; no clear D. Germline assignment: CDR1 SGDLS and CDR2 YYNGEE. V was pared by 2 bases and J by 8 bases, with 10 bases between. This CDR3 region has 12 residues. The chain's CDR3 is CASSVIGREAFF. The CDR3, as DNA: TGTGCCAGCAGCGTTATCGGTAGAGAAGCTTTCTTT.

This clone was observed a few times. V and J are TRBV7-2 and TRBJ1-1; no clear D gene. CDR1 and CDR2 (germline): SGHTA, FQGNSA. This CDR3 has 13 residues. V lost 5 bases, J lost 5 bases, and 12 bases lay in between. CDR3: CASSPRPGTEAFF. The DNA for the CDR3 is TGTGCCAGCAGCCCTAGACCCGGGACTGAAGCTTTCTTT.

CDR3: CASSLGTRDTYEQYF. DNA for the CDR3: TGTGCCAGCAGTCTCGGGACTAGGGACACCTACGAGCAGTACTTC. V and J are TRBV5-4 and TRBJ2-7, with 8 positions matching TRBD2. Losses at the gene ends were 5 bases for V and 2 bases for J; bases not matched to a gene: 9. The CDR3 length is 15 residues. Germline assignment: CDR1 SGHNT and CDR2 YYREEE (reference sequence). The variable domain in full, with the rest retrieved from reference TRBV5-4 and TRBJ2-7, is ETGVTQSPTHLIKTRGQQVTLRCSSQSGHNTVSWYQQALGQGPQFIFQYYREEENGRGNFPPRFSGLQFPNYSSELNVNALELDDSALYLCASSLGTRDTYEQYFGPGTRLTVT.

The chain couples TRBV7-9 to TRBJ1-2, with a possible D match to TRBD1 (6 bases). CDR1 SEHNR and CDR2 FQNEAQ come from the germline V gene (reference sequence). The CDR3 is 16 amino acids. V dropped 0 bases and J dropped 1 base, with 12 bases sitting between them. As DNA, the CDR3 is TGTGCCAGCAGCTTAGCGCCTGCAGGGGTTAACTATGGCTACACCTTC. The encoded protein is CASSLAPAGVNYGYTF.